Each of the 9 T cell receptor beta chains below was sequenced from the same sample in a study of identifying expanded T cells in peripheral blood. Sequencing used immunoSEQ multiplex PCR; TCRdb keeps in-frame clones, though not all of them. The sample contains 60,000 to 65,000 clones, over 75% of which appear only once. The sample taken for sequencing was blood. These receptors all stem from a person aged 18 to 75 in good health.

This clone came up a few times. The chain couples TRBV11-3 to TRBJ2-7; D call uncertain. Trimming took off 4 bases at V and 0 bases at J, with 4 bases between the two ends. The CDR3 spans 12 residues. The germline gives CDR1 SGHNT, CDR2 YENEEA. CDR3 amino acids: CASSSSSYEQYF. In nucleotides, the CDR3 is TGTGCCAGCAGCTCAAGCTCCTACGAGCAGTACTTC.

The chain uses TRBV6-5 and TRBJ1-1, with D unclear. V gave up 2 bases and J gave up 2 bases, with 6 bases separating them. The germline CDR1 and CDR2 sequences are MNHEY and SVGAGI. The CDR3 covers 13 residues. The DNA of the CDR3 is TGTGCCAGCAGTTACCAGGTAAACACTGAAGCTTTCTTT. This encodes CASSYQVNTEAFF.

V gene TRBV6-5 combines with J gene TRBJ2-1; D is possibly TRBD1 or TRBD2 (6 bases each). V was shortened by 2 bases and J by 7 bases, with 15 bases between the two germline ends. This CDR3 is 15 amino acids long. Germline CDR1 and CDR2: MNHEY and SVGAGI. The CDR3 DNA is TGTGCCAGCAGTTACAGGGGGGACGCCGGGAATGAGCAGTTCTTC. Its translation is CASSYRGDAGNEQFF.

The chain joins TRBV11-2 to TRBJ2-2; D gene uncertain. There are 15 residues in the CDR3. V was trimmed by 1 base and J by 3 bases, leaving 9 bases between them. The V gene's germline CDR1 is SGHAT and CDR2 FQNNGV. CDR3 bases: TGTGCCAGCAGCTTAGGCAGCGCGGACACCGGGGAGCTGTTTTTT. It specifies CASSLGSADTGELFF.

The chain has TRBV27 and TRBJ2-1; the match to TRBD2 covers 14 bases. The J segment lost 5 bases and the V segment lost 6 bases, leaving 9 bases of the junction unmatched. The CDR3 consists of 17 residues. Germline values: CDR1 MNHEY, CDR2 SMNVEV (reference sequence). CDR3 bases: TGTGCCAGCAGCCCGGGACTAGCGGGAGTCTACGACAATGAGCAGTTCTTC. This sequence encodes CASSPGLAGVYDNEQFF.

CDR3 residues: CASSPTRGQGFSGANVLTF. The CDR3 region has the DNA TGTGCCAGCAGCCCCACGAGGGGACAGGGTTTCTCTGGGGCCAACGTCCTGACTTTC. The chain uses TRBV7-3 and TRBJ2-6; 9 bases align to TRBD1. Trimming at V came to 5 bases and at J to 0 bases, leaving 11 bases not matched to a gene. Germline V gives CDR1 SGHTA, CDR2 FQGTGA. The CDR3 spans 19 residues.

This sequence joins TRBV5-1 and TRBJ1-1; no clear D gene. Germline CDR1 reads SGHRS; CDR2 reads YFSETQ. The CDR3 covers 14 residues. Between the trimmed V and J ends, which lost 0 bases and 1 base, there was a span of 7 bases. The CDR3 sequence is CASSLGQRNTEAFF. CDR3 DNA: TGCGCCAGCAGCTTGGGGCAGAGGAACACTGAAGCTTTCTTT.

The chain is built from TRBV6-1 and TRBJ2-3; D is undetermined. V dropped 4 bases and J dropped 8 bases, with 10 bases sitting between them. CDR1 is MNHNS, CDR2 SASEGT, per germline. There are 12 residues in the CDR3. This CDR3 reads CASSAVGGTQYF. CDR3 in DNA: TGTGCCAGCAGTGCCGTAGGTGGTACGCAGTATTTT.

The chain uses TRBV18 and TRBJ2-1; TRBD2 matches at 7 bases. V lost 0 bases and J lost 6; bases outside the gene matches: 2. Germline CDR1 reads KGHSH; CDR2 reads LQKENI. The CDR3 contains 14 residues. The CDR3 here is CASSPPWGGNEQFF. DNA of the CDR3: TGTGCCAGCTCACCACCATGGGGGGGCAATGAGCAGTTCTTC. Full variable domain (missing parts from reference TRBV18 and TRBJ2-1): NAGVMQNPRHLVRRRGQEARLRCSPMKGHSHVYWYRQLPEEGLKFMVYLQKENIIDESGMPKERFSAEFPKEGPSILRIQQVVRGDSAAYFCASSPPWGGNEQFFGPGTRLTVL.